This T cell receptor (beta chain) was observed in a study of CD8 T cells in Susac syndrome. The CDR3 runs 13 residues. V shed 4 bases and J shed 0 bases, with 7 bases lying between them. Germline V gene lookup returns CDR1 SQVTM and CDR2 ANQGSEA. Reverse transcription used about 0.45 to 1 ug RNA and random hexamers. Amplification of the TCR beta CDR3 was carried out by immunoSEQ multiplex PCR, which spanned a total of 54 Vbeta and 13 Jbeta segments. From the immunoSEQ multiplex PCR reads, TCRdb called clonotypes with MiXCR, one entry per CDR3 protein. The sample lists about 210,000 distinct CDR3 sequences; roughly 94% were seen once. TCR beta sequences were obtained from blood CD8+ and CD4+ T cells. The TEMRA cells underwent FACS enrichment, while the CD8+ and CD4+ T cells underwent negative isolation.

The gene calls are TRBV29-1 and TRBJ1-5; D is unresolved. The sequenced sample was CD4+ T cells from PBMCs. The clonotype comes from a human donor in good health. In DNA form, the CDR3 reads TGCAGCGTTGCTTCGTATAGCAATCAGCCCCAGCATTTT. Its translation: CSVASYSNQPQHF.